This entry is about one TCR beta chain. The sample comes from a study of blood T cell repertoires in COVID-19. Study in general: Sites across the United States, Italy and Spain contributed samples from acute and convalescent COVID-19. Nucleic acid was either cDNA or gDNA, and it came from T cells, B-cell-depleted T cells, or PBMCs.

The germline V and J ends were trimmed by 0 bases and 1 base, with 7 bases remaining between them. Germline V gene data show CDR1 as KGHSH and CDR2 as LQKENI. The CDR3 is 14 amino acids. In the source study's methods: Estimates of nucleated cell counts were drawn from the amplification of reference gene primers. Here immunoSEQ multiplex PCR was the method, and the copy in TCRdb shows in-frame clones only, minus some. V, J and clone size were drawn from that table, and D and trimming were deduced from the DNA. The sample holds over 300,000 clones, roughly 90% seen once. This receptor was obtained from a young man who had recovered from COVID-19. Material for sequencing was peripheral blood. This sequence joins TRBV18 and TRBJ2-7, with D perhaps matching TRBD1 (6 bases). The CDR3 nucleotides read TGTGCCAGCTCACCACCGACAGGTTCCTACGAGCAGTACTTC. Its protein is CASSPPTGSYEQYF. Based on the CDR3 plus reference TRBV18 and TRBJ2-7, the full variable domain is NAGVMQNPRHLVRRRGQEARLRCSPMKGHSHVYWYRQLPEEGLKFMVYLQKENIIDESGMPKERFSAEFPKEGPSILRIQQVVRGDSAAYFCASSPPTGSYEQYFGPGTRLTVT.